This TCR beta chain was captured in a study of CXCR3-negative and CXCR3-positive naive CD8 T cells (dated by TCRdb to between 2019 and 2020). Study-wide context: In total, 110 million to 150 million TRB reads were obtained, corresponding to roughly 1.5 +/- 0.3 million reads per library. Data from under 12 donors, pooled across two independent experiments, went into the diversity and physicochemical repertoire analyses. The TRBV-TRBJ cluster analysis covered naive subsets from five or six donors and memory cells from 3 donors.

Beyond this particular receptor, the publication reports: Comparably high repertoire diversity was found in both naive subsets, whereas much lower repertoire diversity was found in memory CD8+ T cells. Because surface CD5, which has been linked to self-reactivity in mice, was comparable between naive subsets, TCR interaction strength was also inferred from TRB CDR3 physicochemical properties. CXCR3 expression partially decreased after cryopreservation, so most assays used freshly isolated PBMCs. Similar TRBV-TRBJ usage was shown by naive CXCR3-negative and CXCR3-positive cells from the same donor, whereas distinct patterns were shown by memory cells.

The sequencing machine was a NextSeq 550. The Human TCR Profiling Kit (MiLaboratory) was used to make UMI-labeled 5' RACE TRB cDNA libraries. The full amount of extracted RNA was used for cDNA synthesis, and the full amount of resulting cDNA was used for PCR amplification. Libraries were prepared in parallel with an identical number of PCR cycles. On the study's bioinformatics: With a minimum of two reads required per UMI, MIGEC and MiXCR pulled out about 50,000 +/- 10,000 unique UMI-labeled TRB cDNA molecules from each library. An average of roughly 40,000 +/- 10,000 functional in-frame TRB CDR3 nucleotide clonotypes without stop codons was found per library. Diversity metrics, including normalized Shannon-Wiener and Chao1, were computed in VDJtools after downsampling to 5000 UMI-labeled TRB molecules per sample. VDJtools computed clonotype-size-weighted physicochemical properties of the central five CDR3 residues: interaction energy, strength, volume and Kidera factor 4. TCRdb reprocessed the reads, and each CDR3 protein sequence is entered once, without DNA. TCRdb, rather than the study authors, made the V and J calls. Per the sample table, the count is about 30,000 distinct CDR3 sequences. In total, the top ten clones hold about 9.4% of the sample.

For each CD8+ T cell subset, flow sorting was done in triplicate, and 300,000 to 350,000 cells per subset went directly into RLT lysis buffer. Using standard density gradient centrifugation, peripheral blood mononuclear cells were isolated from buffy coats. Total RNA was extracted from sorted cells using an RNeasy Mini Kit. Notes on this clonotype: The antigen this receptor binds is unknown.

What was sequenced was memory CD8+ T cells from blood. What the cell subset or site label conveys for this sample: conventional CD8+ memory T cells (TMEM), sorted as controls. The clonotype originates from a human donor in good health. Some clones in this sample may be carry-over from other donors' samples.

The CDR3 region has the sequence CSVEDPYRGGSEQYF. The V and J segments used are TRBV29-1 and TRBJ2-7; the D gene TCRdb calls, TRBD1, cannot be checked with no DNA. Including cysteine and phenylalanine, the CDR3 has 15 amino acids. DNA is not recorded here. Per the germline V gene, SQVTM is the CDR1 and ANQGSEA is the CDR2.